The present T cell receptor beta chain was sequenced within a study of blood T cells in healthy people across ages (dated by TCRdb to the mid-2010s). For the wider study: Template switching captured roughly one uniquely barcoded TCR beta cDNA molecule per two T cells in model experiments. Two additional independent replicas of 1 million unique cDNA reads from the same blood draw were analyzed for two donors (one aged 18 to 30 and one aged 80 or older). To avoid experimental bias, donors of different ages were distributed randomly across sequencing lanes. Using deep sequencing normalized with unique cDNA molecular identifiers, the study measured how TCR beta repertoire diversity changes with age. The donors were split into four age groups: young (average about 16 years), middle-aged (roughly 39), aged (roughly 60) and long-lived (over 75).

The CDR3, cysteine through phenylalanine, is 14 amino acids long. Just the 42-base CDR3 DNA is kept, in frame starting at base 1. The germline V gene sets CDR1 to SGHTA and CDR2 to FQGNSA. The method was 5' RACE. Sequencing instrument: Illumina HiSeq 2500. A second PCR of roughly 6 to 11 cycles was run with a J-beta primer mix and a sample-barcoded 5' primer. Each TCR beta cDNA molecule received a unique molecular identifier from a template-switch 5' adaptor carrying 12 random nucleotides. Each sample yielded at least 2.5 million CDR3-containing paired-end reads. First-strand cDNA synthesis was performed from all RNA using the Mint cDNA synthesis kit, with priming by a TRBC-specific oligonucleotide. Following uracil-DNA glycosylase treatment, a first 18-cycle PCR with universal primers M1SS and BC2_uni_R was performed on all cDNA. Per the original workflow: For normalization, 1 million high-quality reads, each with a distinct molecular identifier, were randomly selected from each sample. Instead of being binned into consensus sequences, reads that shared molecular identifiers were thrown out. CDR3 identification, clonotype clustering and error correction used MiTCR with a Q25 quality threshold and the strictest error-elimination algorithm. Lower-bound total TCR beta diversity was estimated with a nonparametric unseen species model using Euler transformation. Starting from the raw public reads, TCRdb applied fastp trimming at Q25, assembled clones with MiXCR and retained in-frame beta chains. Each entry is one CDR3 protein sequence, shown with its most common DNA and genes. Here the V and J calls rest on TCRdb's processing, not on the authors' analysis. The sample yields some 1.5 million distinct CDR3 sequences; roughly 27% were counted once. The ten largest clones take up around 7.7% of the sample.

The donors were roughly 39 Caucasian individuals from Russia, aged roughly 6 to 100 years, who were systemically healthy. Around 10 milliliters of peripheral blood were collected from each donor into EDTA-treated Vacutainer tubes. PBMCs were isolated by Ficoll-Paque density-gradient centrifugation, with at least 6 million obtained per sample. Trizol reagent was used to extract total RNA from PBMCs, with at least 6 micrograms per sample. For every donor, flow cytometry on a PBMC aliquot measured the percentage of naive CD45RAhigh/CD27high T cells. General study outcomes and caveats: The percentage of naive T cells measured by flow cytometry correlated strongly with observed TCR beta diversity. Bulk unsorted PBMC profiling prevented conclusive comparison of naive and antigen-experienced compartments. Estimates of total diversity from one million sequenced T cells were regarded as lower bounds and underestimates. Compared with the aged group, the long-lived group had more naive CD4+ T cells, fewer expanded clones and increased TCR diversity, a pattern suggesting age selection. Because the CMV infection status of the donors was unknown, age-related changes in expanded clonotypes may potentially have been confounded. Observed TCR beta diversity per million T cells fell roughly linearly with age, and a significant reduction was already apparent by age about 38.

Only a few counts were recorded for this clonotype. Which antigen it targets is not known. A much larger clone is a single base away; this may be a read error. This TCR derives from a young woman in good health. The receptor chain draws on TRBV7-2 and TRBJ2-5; the D gene is possibly TRBD2, with 6 bases matching. Material for sequencing was blood. The sequenced DNA: TGTGCCAGCAGCTTCGCGGGGTACCAAGGGACCCAGTACTTC. Its product reads: CASSFAGYQGTQYF.